This T cell receptor (beta chain) was captured in a study of T cell responses to AZD1222 COVID-19 vaccine. Sequenced by immunoSEQ multiplex PCR; TCRdb stores in-frame clones only, minus some. The sample lists around 120,000 clones, under 95% seen once, with 5% in the top ten. The V gene end was trimmed by 5 bases and the J gene end by 1 base; junction bases not matched to a gene: 8. The CDR3 length is 16 residues. Germline V gene lookup returns CDR1 LNHDA and CDR2 SQIVND (reference sequence). The TCR comes from an adult who received the AZD1222 COVID-19 vaccine. The sequenced sample was peripheral blood, obtained 28 days after the second AZD1222 dose. The chain joins TRBV19 to TRBJ1-3; TRBD1 agrees at 7 bases. The CDR3: CASSSQGGNSGNTIYF. The CDR3, as DNA: TGTGCCAGTAGTTCGCAGGGGGGGAATTCTGGAAACACCATATATTTT.